The sequence of this T cell receptor beta chain was determined in a study of identifying expanded T cells in peripheral blood. Study-level points and caveats: Variance in clone template counts between approximately 2-week samples significantly increased with total template count across all healthy donors. Over two and four weeks, about 15 and 18 clones changed, versus approximately 1.1 between replicates.

Comment on this clone: What it recognizes is unknown.

Repertoires were generated with immunoSEQ multiplex PCR, while TCRdb's copy carries only in-frame clones and drops some. The sample lists around 94,000 clones; around 88% were seen once. Healthy donors had no documented immune events, such as infections, while sampled. CDR3 length equals 14 residues. From germline, CDR1 is SEHNR and CDR2 FQNEAQ (reference sequence). V shed 6 bases and J shed 6 bases, with 15 bases lying between them. This sequence was found in a person aged 18-70 years in good health. The chain joins TRBV7-9 to TRBJ2-1; no definite D call. Sequenced sample: blood. CDR3 nucleotides: TGTGCCAGCAGAGATGGAGAGACATTCAATGAGCAGTTCTTC. Residues: CASRDGETFNEQFF.